The clone carrying this TCR beta chain was picked up a small number of times. The antigen remains undetermined. This specimen comes from a study of beta chain features in type 1 diabetes. Expressed TCRB transcripts got sequenced, as all isolated RNA was reverse transcribed. Generated by immunoSEQ multiplex PCR, the TCRdb table keeps only in-frame clones and is missing some. The table includes 150,000 to 190,000 clones, 10% detected once. Study-level findings and limits: Researchers caution that PCR might favor shorter templates, equally among patients and controls. TCRB CDR3 length was moderately but significantly reduced in all four CD4+ subsets of Type 1 diabetes patients.

CDR3 length: 14 amino acids. CDR1 is ENHRY, CDR2 SYGVKD, per germline. J lost 4 bases, V lost 10 bases, and 10 bases had no gene match. The specimen was central memory CD4+ T cells from blood. The chain links TRBV10-3 to TRBJ2-1; 7 bases match TRBD1. The sequence was collected from a young man with type 1 diabetes. Here the CDR3 reads CATLSGTEYNEQFF. Written as DNA, the CDR3 is TGTGCCACCCTCTCCGGGACAGAGTACAATGAGCAGTTCTTC.